The source of this T cell receptor beta chain is a study of T cell changes during pregnancy in multiple sclerosis. This clone was recorded a few times. The assay was immunoSEQ multiplex PCR, and TCRdb's table has in-frame clones only and misses some. The table includes tens of thousands of clones, approximately 92% detected once. CDR3 length: 13 residues. Germline trimming cut 6 bases from V and 5 bases from J; bases unmatched to any gene: 3. In germline, CDR1 is MNHNS, CDR2 SASEGT. The V call is TRBV6-1, the J call TRBJ1-1; 10 bases are a match to TRBD1. The sequencing used peripheral blood, collected in the first trimester of pregnancy. The receptor's source is a female donor with multiple sclerosis, enrolled in a pregnancy study. This CDR3 is CASSVGQGTEAFF. The DNA for the CDR3 is TGTGCCAGCAGCGTGGGACAGGGGACTGAAGCTTTCTTT.